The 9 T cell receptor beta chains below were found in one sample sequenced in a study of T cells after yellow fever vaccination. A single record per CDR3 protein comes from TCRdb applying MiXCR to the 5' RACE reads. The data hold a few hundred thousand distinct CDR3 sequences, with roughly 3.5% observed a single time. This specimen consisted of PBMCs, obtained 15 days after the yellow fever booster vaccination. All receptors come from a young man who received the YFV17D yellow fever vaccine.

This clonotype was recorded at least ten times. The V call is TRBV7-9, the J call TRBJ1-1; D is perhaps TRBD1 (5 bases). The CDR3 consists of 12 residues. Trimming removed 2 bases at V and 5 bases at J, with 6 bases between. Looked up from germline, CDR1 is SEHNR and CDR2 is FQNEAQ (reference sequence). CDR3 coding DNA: TGTGCCAGCAGCTTAAAGGGGACTGAAGCTTTCTTT. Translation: CASSLKGTEAFF.

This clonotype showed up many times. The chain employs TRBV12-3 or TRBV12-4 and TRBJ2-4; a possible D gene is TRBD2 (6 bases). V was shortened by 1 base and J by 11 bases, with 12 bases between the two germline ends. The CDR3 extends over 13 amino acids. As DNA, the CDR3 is TGTGCCAGCAGTTTAGATATTAGCGGTCTTCAGTACTTC. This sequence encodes CASSLDISGLQYF.

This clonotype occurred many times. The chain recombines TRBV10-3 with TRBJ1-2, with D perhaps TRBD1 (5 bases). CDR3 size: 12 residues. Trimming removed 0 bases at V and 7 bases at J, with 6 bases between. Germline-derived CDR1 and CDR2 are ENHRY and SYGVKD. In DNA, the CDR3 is TGTGCCATCAGTGAGTCCGGGGGTGGCTACACCTTC. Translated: CAISESGGGYTF.

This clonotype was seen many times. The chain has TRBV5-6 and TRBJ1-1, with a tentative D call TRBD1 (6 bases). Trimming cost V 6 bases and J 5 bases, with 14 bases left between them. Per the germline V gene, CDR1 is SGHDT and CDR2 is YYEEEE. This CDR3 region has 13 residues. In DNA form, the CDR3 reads TGTGCCAGCACCGGGGGCGTATGGACTGAAGCTTTCTTT. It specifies CASTGGVWTEAFF.

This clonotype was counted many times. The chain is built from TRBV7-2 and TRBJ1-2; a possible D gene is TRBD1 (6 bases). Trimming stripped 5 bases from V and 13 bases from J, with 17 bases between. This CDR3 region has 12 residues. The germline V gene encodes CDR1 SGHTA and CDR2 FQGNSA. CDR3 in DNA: TGTGCCAGCAGCCGCGCGAGGGGGGGCGCCACCTTC. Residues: CASSRARGGATF. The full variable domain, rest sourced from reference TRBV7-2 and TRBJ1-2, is GAGVSQSPSNKVTEKGKDVELRCDPISGHTALYWYRQSLGQGLEFLIYFQGNSAPDKSGLPSDRFSAERTGGSVSTLTIQRTQQEDSAVYLCASSRARGGATFGSGTRLTVV.

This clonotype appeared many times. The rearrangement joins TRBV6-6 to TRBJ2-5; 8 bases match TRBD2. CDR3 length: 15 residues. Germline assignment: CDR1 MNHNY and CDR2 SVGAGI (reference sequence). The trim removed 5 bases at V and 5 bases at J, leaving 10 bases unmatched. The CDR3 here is CASSQPGAGVETQYF. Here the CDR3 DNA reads TGTGCCAGCAGTCAGCCTGGAGCGGGGGTTGAGACCCAGTACTTC.

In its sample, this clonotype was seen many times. In DNA, the CDR3 is TGCGCCAGCAGCCAGGGTAGAGAGGAGACCCAGTACTTC. Translated, it gives CASSQGREETQYF. The chain recombines TRBV4-3 with TRBJ2-5; D ambiguous. The CDR3 loop spans 13 amino acids. Per the germline V gene, CDR1 is LGHNA and CDR2 is YSLEER. V was cut by 3 bases and J by 5 bases, with 10 bases left in between.

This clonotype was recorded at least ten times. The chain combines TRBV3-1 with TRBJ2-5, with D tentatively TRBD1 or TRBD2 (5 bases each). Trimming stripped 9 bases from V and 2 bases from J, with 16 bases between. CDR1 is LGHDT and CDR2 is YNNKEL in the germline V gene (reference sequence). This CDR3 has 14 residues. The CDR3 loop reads CASAGTETQETQYF. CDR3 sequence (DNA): TGTGCCAGTGCCGGGACGGAGACTCAAGAGACCCAGTACTTC.

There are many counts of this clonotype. CDR3 nucleotides: TGCAGTGCTAGAGGGGGCGAATGGACTCTGGTAAATGAGCAGTTCTTC. This gives the protein CSARGGEWTLVNEQFF. V is TRBV20-1 and J is TRBJ2-1, with D perhaps given as TRBD1 or TRBD2 (5 bases each). The CDR3 is made up of 16 amino acids. V dropped 1 base and J dropped 7 bases, with 20 bases sitting between them. Germline values: CDR1 DFQATT, CDR2 SNEGSKA (reference sequence).